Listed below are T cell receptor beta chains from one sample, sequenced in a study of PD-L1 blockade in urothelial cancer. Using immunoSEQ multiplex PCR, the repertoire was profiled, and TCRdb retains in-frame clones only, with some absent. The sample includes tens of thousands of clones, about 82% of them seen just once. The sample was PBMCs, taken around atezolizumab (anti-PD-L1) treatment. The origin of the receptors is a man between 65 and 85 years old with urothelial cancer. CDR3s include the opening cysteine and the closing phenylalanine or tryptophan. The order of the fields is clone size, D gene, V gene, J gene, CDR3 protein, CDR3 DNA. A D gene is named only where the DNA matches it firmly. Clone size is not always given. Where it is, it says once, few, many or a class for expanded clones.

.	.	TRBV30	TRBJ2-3	CAWRRWDTQYF	TGTGCCTGGAGGCGATGGGATACGCAGTATTTT
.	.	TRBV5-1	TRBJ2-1	CASSLDSFSGNEQFF	TGCGCCAGCAGCTTGGACTCGTTCTCGGGGAATGAGCAGTTCTTC
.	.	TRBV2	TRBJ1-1	CASSAQENTEAFF	TGTGCCAGCAGTGCGCAGGAGAACACTGAAGCTTTCTTT
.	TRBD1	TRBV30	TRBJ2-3	CAWSTPDRGRDTQYF	TGTGCCTGGAGTACCCCTGACAGGGGGCGGGATACGCAGTATTTT
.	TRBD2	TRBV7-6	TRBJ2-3	CASSRTSGRASFTDTQYF	TGTGCCAGCAGCCGGACTAGCGGGAGGGCTTCCTTCACAGATACGCAGTATTTT
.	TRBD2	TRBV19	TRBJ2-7	CASSIVAGDPSYEQYF	TGTGCCAGTAGTATAGTAGCGGGAGACCCCTCCTACGAGCAGTACTTC
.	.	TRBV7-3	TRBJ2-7	CASSLILDRSGDEQYF	TGTGCCAGCAGCTTAATTCTCGACAGGTCCGGGGACGAGCAGTACTTC
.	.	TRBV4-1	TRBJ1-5	CASSQDNFPVNQPQHF	TGCGCCAGCAGCCAAGATAATTTCCCGGTTAATCAGCCCCAGCATTTT
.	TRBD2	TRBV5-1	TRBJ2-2	CASSRLAGTGELFF	TGCGCCAGCAGCAGATTAGCGGGAACCGGGGAGCTGTTTTTT
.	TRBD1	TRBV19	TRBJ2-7	CASSPGDRGEIYEQYF	TGTGCCTCCTCACCCGGCGACAGGGGTGAGATCTACGAGCAGTACTTC
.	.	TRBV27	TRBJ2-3	CASSPKFRLTDTQYF	TGTGCCAGCAGCCCCAAATTTCGACTCACAGATACGCAGTATTTT
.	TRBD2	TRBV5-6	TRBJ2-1	CASSPRGSSGRYREQFF	TGTGCCAGCAGCCCCCGGGGGTCTAGCGGGAGATATCGTGAGCAGTTCTTC
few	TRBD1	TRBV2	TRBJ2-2	CASSSQGASNTGELFF	TGTGCCAGCAGTTCCCAGGGGGCGTCGAACACCGGGGAGCTGTTTTTT
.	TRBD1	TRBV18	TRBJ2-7	CASSPRGQDEGNF	TGTGCCAGCTCACCACGGGGACAGGACGAGGGGAACTTC
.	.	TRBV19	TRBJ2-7	CASSIEGSPSEQYF	TGTGCCAGTAGTATAGAAGGGAGCCCCAGCGAGCAGTACTTC
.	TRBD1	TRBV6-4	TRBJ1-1	CASSVETGATEAFF	TGTGCCAGCAGTGTAGAAACAGGGGCCACTGAAGCTTTCTTT
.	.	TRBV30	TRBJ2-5	CAWSAGLLQETQYF	TGTGCCTGGAGTGCGGGACTCCTACAAGAGACCCAGTACTTC
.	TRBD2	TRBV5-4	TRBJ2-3	CASSLGLAGFTDTQYF	TGTGCCAGCAGCCTCGGACTAGCGGGATTCACAGATACGCAGTATTTT
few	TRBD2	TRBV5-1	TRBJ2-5	CASSATTSAWAQYF	TGCGCCAGCAGCGCTACGACTAGCGCTTGGGCCCAGTACTTC
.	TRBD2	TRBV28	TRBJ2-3	CASSFPGLAGGGTDTQYF	TGTGCCAGCAGTTTCCCCGGACTAGCGGGAGGCGGCACAGATACGCAGTATTTT
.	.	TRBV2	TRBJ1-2	CASSGQGLGYGYTF	TGTGCCAGCAGTGGGCAGGGGTTGGGCTATGGCTACACCTTC
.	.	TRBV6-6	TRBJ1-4	CASSSSGQSNEKLFF	TGTGCCAGCAGTTCGTCTGGACAGTCGAATGAAAAACTGTTTTTT
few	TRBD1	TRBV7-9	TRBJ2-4	CASSRTGVGNIQYF	TGTGCCAGCAGCCGGACAGGGGTCGGGAACATTCAGTACTTC
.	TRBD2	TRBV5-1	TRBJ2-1	CASRRGKVAGDNEQFF	TGCGCCAGCAGACGGGGGAAGGTAGCGGGAGACAATGAGCAGTTCTTC
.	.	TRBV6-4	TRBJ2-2	CASSDEPSNTGELFF	TGTGCCAGCAGTGACGAGCCTTCGAACACCGGGGAGCTGTTTTTT
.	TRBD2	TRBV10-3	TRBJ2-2	CAISVREGQGATGELFF	TGTGCCATCAGTGTGCGGGAGGGGCAGGGTGCCACCGGGGAGCTGTTTTTT
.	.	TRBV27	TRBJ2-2	CASSPVHGELFF	TGTGCCAGCAGCCCGGTCCACGGGGAGCTGTTTTTT
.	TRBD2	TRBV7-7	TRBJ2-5	CASRLTSGREETQYF	TGTGCTAGCAGGCTGACTAGCGGGAGGGAAGAGACCCAGTACTTC
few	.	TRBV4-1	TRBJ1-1	CASSQDLANTEAFF	TGCGCCAGCAGCCAAGATTTAGCGAACACTGAAGCTTTCTTT
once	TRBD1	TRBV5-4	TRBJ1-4	CASSYGQGDEKLFF	TGTGCCAGCAGCTATGGACAGGGGGATGAAAAACTGTTTTTT
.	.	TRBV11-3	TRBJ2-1	CASSFTGSSEQFF	TGTGCCAGCAGCTTTACAGGGTCCAGTGAGCAGTTCTTC
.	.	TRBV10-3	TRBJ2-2	CAISEPPGQSSGELFF	TGTGCCATCAGTGAGCCTCCGGGACAATCCTCGGGGGAGCTGTTTTTT
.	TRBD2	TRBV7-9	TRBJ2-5	CASSLGRAGQETQYF	TGTGCCAGCAGCTTAGGTCGAGCGGGGCAAGAGACCCAGTACTTC
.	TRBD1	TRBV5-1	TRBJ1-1	CASSLVLGTGGAFF	TGCGCCAGCAGCTTGGTATTGGGGACAGGTGGGGCTTTCTTT
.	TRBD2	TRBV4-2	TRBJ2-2	CASSQDPSGGLNTGELFF	TGTGCCAGCAGCCAAGATCCTAGCGGGGGCCTTAACACCGGGGAGCTGTTTTTT
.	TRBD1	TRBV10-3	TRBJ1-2	CAISERQGYGYTF	TGTGCCATCAGTGAGCGACAGGGGTATGGCTACACCTTC
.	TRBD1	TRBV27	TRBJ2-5	CASSFTGDGETQYF	TGTGCCAGCAGTTTCACAGGGGACGGGGAGACCCAGTACTTC
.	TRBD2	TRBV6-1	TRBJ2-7	CASRPGGVYEQYF	TGTGCCAGCAGGCCGGGGGGAGTCTACGAGCAGTACTTC
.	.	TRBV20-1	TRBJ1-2	CSASVGAGYTF	TGCAGTGCTAGCGTAGGGGCTGGCTACACCTTC
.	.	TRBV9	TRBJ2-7	CASSVEAGVKQYF	TGTGCCAGCAGCGTAGAAGCAGGGGTAAAGCAGTACTTC
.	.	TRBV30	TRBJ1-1	CAWKRGVSGRTTEAFF	TGTGCCTGGAAGCGGGGCGTTTCGGGGAGGACCACTGAAGCTTTCTTT
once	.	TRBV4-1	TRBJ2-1	CASSLILGVNEQFF	TGCGCCAGCAGCCTTATATTAGGGGTGAATGAGCAGTTCTTC
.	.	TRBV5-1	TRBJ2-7	CASRRRGGSYEQYF	TGCGCCAGCAGGAGGAGAGGAGGGAGCTACGAGCAGTACTTC
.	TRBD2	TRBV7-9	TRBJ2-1	CASRLAGSYNEQFF	TGTGCCAGCAGACTAGCGGGCTCCTACAATGAGCAGTTCTTC
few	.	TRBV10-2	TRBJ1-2	CASTAGEGRGYTF	TGCGCCAGCACCGCAGGGGAGGGGAGAGGCTACACCTTC
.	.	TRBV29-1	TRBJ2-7	CSVGGDTGSYEQYF	TGCAGCGTTGGAGGGGACACCGGCTCCTACGAGCAGTACTTC
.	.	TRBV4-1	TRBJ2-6	CASSLVRGLEAGANVLTF	TGCGCCAGCAGCCTGGTCCGGGGACTTGAAGCTGGGGCCAACGTCCTGACTTTC
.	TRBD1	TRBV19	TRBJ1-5	CASTLGQGAGSNQPQHF	TGTGCCAGTACCCTGGGACAGGGGGCAGGTAGCAATCAGCCCCAGCATTTT
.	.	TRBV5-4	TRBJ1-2	CASSLGKADYGYTF	TGTGCCAGCAGCTTGGGCAAAGCCGACTATGGCTACACCTTC
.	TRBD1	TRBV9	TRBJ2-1	CASSVGTGIDNEQFF	TGTGCCAGCAGCGTAGGGACAGGCATTGACAATGAGCAGTTCTTC
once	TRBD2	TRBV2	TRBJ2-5	CASSDWVAGGETQYF	TGTGCCAGCAGTGATTGGGTAGCGGGAGGAGAGACCCAGTACTTC
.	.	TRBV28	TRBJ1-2	CASSPNSGGGYGYTF	TGTGCCAGCAGTCCAAATAGTGGAGGAGGCTATGGCTACACCTTC
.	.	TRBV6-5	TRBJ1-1	CATRTASEAFF	TGTGCCACCAGGACAGCTTCTGAGGCTTTCTTT
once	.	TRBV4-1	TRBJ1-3	CASSQGGRMVGNTIYF	TGCGCCAGCAGCCAGGGGGGACGTATGGTAGGAAACACCATATATTTT
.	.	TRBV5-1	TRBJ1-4	CASSLGAEPNEKLFF	TGCGCCAGCAGCTTGGGGGCAGAACCCAATGAAAAACTGTTTTTT
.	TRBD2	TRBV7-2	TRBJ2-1	CASSLILAGINEQFF	TGTGCCAGCAGCTTAATACTAGCGGGAATCAATGAGCAGTTCTTC
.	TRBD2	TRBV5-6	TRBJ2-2	CASSLAVGERDADTGELFF	TGTGCCAGCAGCTTGGCGGTAGGGGAGCGGGATGCGGACACCGGGGAGCTGTTTTTT
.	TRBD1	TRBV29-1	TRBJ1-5	CSARGDSFNQPQHF	TGCAGCGCCAGGGGGGACAGCTTTAATCAGCCCCAGCATTTT
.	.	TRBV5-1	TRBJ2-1	CASSPDYYYNEQFF	TGCGCCAGCAGCCCGGACTACTATTACAATGAGCAGTTCTTC